This TCR beta chain appears in the sequencing data of a study of cytomegalovirus exposure and HLA in healthy donors. Whole-study results and caveats: When the data were analyzed later, several of the most significant clusters appeared to be linked to common viral pathogens.

This CDR3 has 16 amino acids. Unmatched junction bases numbered 8, after V lost 4 bases and J lost 3 bases. The V gene's germline CDR1 is SGHTA and CDR2 FQGTGA. Healthy people donating bone marrow made up the donors. Concerning this clone: Its antigen is undetermined.

PCR was performed using 60 Vbeta and 13 Jbeta primers. Profiled with immunoSEQ multiplex PCR; TCRdb holds only in-frame clones, not every one. Across around 160,000 clones, the top ten clones capture 1.5% to 2% of the sample. V usage is TRBV7-3 and J usage is TRBJ2-3; 9 bases agree with TRBD2. This receptor was taken from a woman aged 45-59 years in good health and CMV-seronegative. Sample: PBMCs. The CDR3 region has the DNA TGTGCCAGCAGCTCCCCGGAGCGGGGGGAAACAGATACGCAGTATTTT. This codes for CASSSPERGETDTQYF.